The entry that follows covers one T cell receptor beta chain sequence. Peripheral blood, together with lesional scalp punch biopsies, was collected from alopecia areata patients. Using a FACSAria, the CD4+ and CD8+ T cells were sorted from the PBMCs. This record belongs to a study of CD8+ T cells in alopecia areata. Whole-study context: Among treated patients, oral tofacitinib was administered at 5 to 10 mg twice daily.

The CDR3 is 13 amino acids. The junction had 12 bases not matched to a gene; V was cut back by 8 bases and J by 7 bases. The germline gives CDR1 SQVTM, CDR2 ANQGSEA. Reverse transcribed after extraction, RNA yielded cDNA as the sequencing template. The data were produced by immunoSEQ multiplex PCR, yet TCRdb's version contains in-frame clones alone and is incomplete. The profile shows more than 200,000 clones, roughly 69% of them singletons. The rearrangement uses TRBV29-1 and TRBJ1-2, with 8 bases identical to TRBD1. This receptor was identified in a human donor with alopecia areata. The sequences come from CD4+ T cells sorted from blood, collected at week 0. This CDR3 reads CSLTDDRGGGYTF. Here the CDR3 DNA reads TGCAGCCTTACCGACGACAGGGGTGGTGGCTACACCTTC.